Listed here are 27 T cell receptor beta chains from one sample, sequenced in a study of blood T cell repertoires in COVID-19. Sequencing used immunoSEQ multiplex PCR; TCRdb keeps in-frame clones, though not all of them. The sample contains 100,000 to 150,000 clones, roughly 90% of which appear only once. The sequencing sample was made of peripheral blood. These receptor sequences come from a middle-aged man with acute or convalescent COVID-19.

The gene calls are TRBV5-1 and TRBJ2-3, with TRBD2 matching 8 bases. The trim removed 9 bases at V and 3 bases at J, leaving 6 bases unmatched. CDR3 length: 13 residues. Germline values: CDR1 SGHRS, CDR2 YFSETQ. In DNA, the CDR3 is TGCGCCACCCGAACGGGAGGGACAGATACGCAGTATTTT. Protein sequence: CATRTGGTDTQYF.

This clone has only one observation. The chain has TRBV7-2 and TRBJ2-3; tentative D call: TRBD2 (5 bases). Between the trimmed V and J ends, which lost 2 bases and 5 bases, there was a span of 8 bases. Per the germline V gene, CDR1 is SGHTA and CDR2 is FQGNSA. There are 13 residues in the CDR3. CDR3 in amino acids: CASSLNRGDTQYF. CDR3 coding DNA: TGTGCCAGCAGCTTAAATCGGGGAGATACGCAGTATTTT.

The chain combines TRBV24-1 with TRBJ2-3, with 15 bases fitting TRBD2. With V trimmed by 6 bases and J by 1 base, 7 bases remained unmatched. The CDR3 is made up of 18 amino acids. Germline CDR1 KGHDR, CDR2 SFDVKD. The CDR3 loop reads CATSSGLAGGSRTDTQYF. Written as DNA, the CDR3 is TGTGCCACCAGTTCGGGACTAGCGGGAGGATCCCGCACAGATACGCAGTATTTT.

The chain uses TRBV24-1 and TRBJ1-6; D might be TRBD1 (5 bases). Germline V gives CDR1 KGHDR, CDR2 SFDVKD. This CDR3 spans 12 amino acids. Between the trimmed V and J ends, which lost 9 bases and 14 bases, there was a span of 16 bases. The CDR3 spells CATGSPGGTLHF. Here the CDR3 DNA reads TGTGCCACCGGGTCGCCGGGGGGGACCCTCCACTTT.

This chain connects TRBV30 to TRBJ1-5; D is unresolved. The CDR3 sequence is 14 residues long. Trimming pared 2 bases from V and 0 bases from J, leaving 8 bases between. Germline V gene sequence: CDR1 GTSNPN, CDR2 SVGIG (reference sequence). The CDR3 DNA sequence: TGTGCCTGGAGTCGGGAGTTTAGCAATCAGCCCCAGCATTTT. Translated: CAWSREFSNQPQHF.

The V and J genes are TRBV6-1 and TRBJ1-2; perhaps TRBD1 as D (5 bases). The CDR3 sequence is 14 residues long. From germline, CDR1 is MNHNS and CDR2 SASEGT. V lost 3 bases, J lost 4 bases, and 12 bases lay in between. As DNA, the CDR3 is TGTGCCAGCAGTGACAGACAGCGATCCTATGGCTACACCTTC. It is translated as CASSDRQRSYGYTF.

The chain combines TRBV6-5 with TRBJ1-2; 10 nucleotides match TRBD1. The CDR3 spans 14 residues. CDR1 is MNHEY and CDR2 is SVGAGI in the germline V gene. The trim removed 6 bases at V and 6 bases at J, leaving 7 bases unmatched. The CDR3 sequence: CASSRDRGINGYTF. The CDR3 coding sequence is TGTGCCAGCAGCCGGGACAGGGGAATTAATGGCTACACCTTC.

The chain links TRBV19 to TRBJ1-1, with 10 nucleotides matching TRBD1. V lost 1 base to trimming and J lost 2 bases; unmatched junction nucleotides: 13. Germline-derived CDR1 and CDR2 are LNHDA and SQIVND (reference sequence). This CDR3 is 19 amino acids long. The CDR3 spells CASSIGEATGGSRNTEAFF. CDR3 in DNA: TGTGCCAGTAGTATAGGAGAGGCGACAGGGGGCAGCAGAAACACTGAAGCTTTCTTT.

This chain joins TRBV15 and TRBJ2-5; tentative D call: TRBD2 (6 bases). CDR3 length: 13 residues. The germline CDR1 and CDR2 sequences are LNHNV and YYDKDF (reference sequence). Trimming cost V 5 bases and J 5 bases, with 12 bases left between them. The DNA of the CDR3 is TGTGCCACCAGCTTCGGCCGGGAGGAGACCCAGTACTTC. This encodes CATSFGREETQYF.

The chain is built from TRBV12-2 and TRBJ1-6. TRBV12-2 is an annotated pseudogene. The CDR3 is made up of 15 amino acids. The CDR3 DNA reads TGTGCAAGTCGCTTGCGGGACGGACTTAATTCACCCCTCCACTTT. Its translation: CASRLRDGLNSPLHF.

The V call is TRBV6-2 or TRBV6-3, the J call TRBJ2-6, with 8 bases lining up with TRBD1. The V gene's germline CDR1 is MNHEY and CDR2 SVGEGT. The CDR3 sequence is 19 residues long. J lost 2 bases, V lost 2 bases, and 11 bases had no gene match. CDR3 protein: CASSYEPGGTRAGANVLTF. CDR3 nucleotides: TGTGCCAGCAGTTACGAGCCAGGGGGCACCCGCGCTGGGGCCAACGTCCTGACTTTC.

This clone showed up just a few times. This sequence joins TRBV7-2 and TRBJ1-3; maybe TRBD1 (5 bases). CDR3 length: 15 amino acids. V lost 3 bases to trimming and J lost 9 bases, with 18 bases between them. Germline-derived CDR1 and CDR2 are SGHTA and FQGNSA. As DNA, the CDR3 is TGTGCCAGCAGCTTCCAAGGACGGGGGGGAGCCACCATATATTTT. Translating it yields CASSFQGRGGATIYF.

Turning to this clone: The same CDR3 also results from other DNA sequences found in this sample. The chain carries TRBV9 and TRBJ2-7; TRBD1 agrees at 9 bases. CDR3 length equals 14 residues. CDR1 and CDR2 (germline): SGDLS, YYNGEE. Trimming at V came to 3 bases and at J to 3 bases, leaving 4 bases not matched to a gene. The CDR3 loop reads CASSAGTGLYEQYF. The DNA of the CDR3 is TGTGCCAGCAGCGCCGGGACAGGGCTCTACGAGCAGTACTTC.

This clone was counted only a few times. This rearrangement joins TRBV9 to TRBJ1-2, with 7 nucleotides matching TRBD1. The CDR3 totals 14 residues. Unmatched junction bases numbered 7, after V lost 4 bases and J lost 4 bases. Looked up from germline, CDR1 is SGDLS and CDR2 is YYNGEE. CDR3 in DNA: TGTGCCAGCAGCCATGATCAGGGGGGCTATGGCTACACCTTC. It codes for CASSHDQGGYGYTF.

V and J are TRBV18 and TRBJ2-7; D is possibly TRBD1 (6 bases). Germline CDR1 reads KGHSH; CDR2 reads LQKENI. The V and J ends lost 6 bases and 0 bases respectively, with 18 bases between them. The CDR3 totals 16 residues. CDR3 residues: CASSPGQSPRSYEQYF. In DNA form, the CDR3 reads TGTGCCAGCTCCCCTGGACAGTCTCCCCGCTCCTACGAGCAGTACTTC.

This chain links TRBV5-1 with TRBJ1-2, with 11 bases matching TRBD1. CDR1 is SGHRS, CDR2 YFSETQ, per germline. The V segment lost 3 bases and the J segment 0 bases; nucleotides outside the gene matches: 10. The CDR3 sequence is 18 residues long. This CDR3 reads CASSWQPGQGGANYGYTF. CDR3 nucleotide sequence: TGCGCCAGCAGCTGGCAACCGGGACAGGGGGGAGCTAACTATGGCTACACCTTC.

The chain carries TRBV20-1 and TRBJ2-3; D gene uncertain. CDR1 is DFQATT and CDR2 is SNEGSKA in the germline V gene (reference sequence). CDR3 length: 13 residues. V was clipped by 3 bases and J by 4 bases, with 11 bases between them. The CDR3 reads CSASWSVPDTQYF. The CDR3 bases are TGCAGTGCTAGTTGGTCGGTGCCAGATACGCAGTATTTT.

The rearrangement links TRBV7-2 to TRBJ2-2, with 9 bases identical to TRBD1. V trimming: 5 bases; J trimming: 8 bases; junction bases outside the gene matches: 9. The CDR3 is made up of 15 amino acids. CDR1 and CDR2 from the germline V gene are SGHTA and FQGNSA. The CDR3 sequence: CASSPRTGGKGELFF. The CDR3 coding sequence is TGTGCCAGCAGCCCAAGAACAGGGGGCAAGGGGGAGCTGTTTTTT.

The chain carries TRBV19 and TRBJ1-5; D is ambiguous. Trimming took 6 bases from V and 4 from J, leaving 16 bases between them. This CDR3 is 15 amino acids long. CDR1 and CDR2 (germline): LNHDA, SQIVND (reference sequence). The CDR3 region has the DNA TGTGCCAGTAGCGAAAATTCGCAGGTGAATCAGCCCCAGCATTTT. Amino acid sequence: CASSENSQVNQPQHF.

The chain recombines TRBV2 with TRBJ1-2; 9 bases fit TRBD1. Trimming cost V 6 bases and J 6 bases; bases outside gene matches: 5. The CDR3 is 13 residues long. The germline CDR1 and CDR2 sequences are SNHLY and FYNNEI. The DNA of the CDR3 is TGTGCCAGCAGGGGGGACAGGGCTGATGGCTACACCTTC. Translating it yields CASRGDRADGYTF.

The V gene is TRBV30, the J gene TRBJ2-7; 9 nucleotides align to TRBD2. V lost 2 bases to trimming and J lost 4 bases; unmatched junction nucleotides: 9. Germline loops: CDR1 GTSNPN, CDR2 SVGIG (reference sequence). This CDR3 is built from 15 residues. The CDR3 reads CAWSILAGPPYEQYF. CDR3 nucleotide sequence: TGTGCCTGGAGTATCCTAGCGGGACCACCTTACGAGCAGTACTTC.

The chain combines TRBV7-8 with TRBJ2-7; TRBD2 agrees at 8 bases. The CDR3 length is 16 residues. Losses at the gene ends were 0 bases for V and 7 bases for J; bases not matched to a gene: 11. Per germline, CDR1 SGHVS and CDR2 FQNEAQ. The CDR3 nucleotides are TGTGCCAGCAGCTTAGCGGGGTCGGGAGGGCCGGAGGAGCAGTACTTC. This sequence encodes CASSLAGSGGPEEQYF.

The J gene is TRBJ2-7, the V gene TRBV5-6; D call uncertain. The CDR3 runs 15 residues. The V gene's germline CDR1 is SGHDT and CDR2 YYEEEE. The ends were cut back, 0 bases at V and 3 bases at J, with 13 bases in the middle. CDR3 nucleotide sequence: TGTGCCAGCAGCTTGGGTTCCGGCAGAGGCTACGAGCAGTACTTC. It yields the protein CASSLGSGRGYEQYF.

Regarding this clone: The junction differs from germline at one of its ends, possibly a read error. The rearrangement links TRBV11-3 to TRBJ2-7; 7 nucleotides agree with TRBD1. CDR1 and CDR2 (germline): SGHNT, YENEEA. The CDR3 sequence is 14 residues long. DNA for the CDR3: TGTGCCAGCAGTGAAGGGGGCTTTTCCTCCGAGCAGTACTTC. Translated: CASSEGGFSSEQYF.

V usage is TRBV5-1 and J usage is TRBJ2-5, with 16 bases identical to TRBD2. Germline V gene lookup returns CDR1 SGHRS and CDR2 YFSETQ. Losses at the gene ends were 2 bases for V and 7 bases for J; bases not matched to a gene: 8. The CDR3 extends over 17 amino acids. The CDR3 DNA is TGCGCCAGCAGCTTACCAGGGACTAGCGGGAGGGGAGCGACCCAGTACTTC. Protein: CASSLPGTSGRGATQYF.

This chain joins TRBV3-1 (or the pseudogene TRBV3-2) and TRBJ1-1; 7 bases line up with TRBD1. Germline CDR1 reads LGHDT; CDR2 reads YNNKEL (reference sequence). The CDR3 is made up of 17 amino acids. Trimming at V came to 4 bases and at J to 2 bases, leaving 13 bases not matched to a gene. CDR3 sequence: CASSRTPKGTANTEAFF. The CDR3 DNA reads TGTGCCAGCAGCCGCACCCCGAAAGGGACAGCAAACACTGAAGCTTTCTTT.

The chain uses TRBV29-1 and TRBJ2-2; possibly TRBD2 for D (6 bases). This CDR3 region has 12 residues. Trimming pared 7 bases from V and 6 bases from J, leaving 12 bases between. Germline CDR1 and CDR2: SQVTM and ANQGSEA. CDR3 in DNA: TGCAGCGCTGGAGGGATAGCCGGGGAGCTGTTTTTT. This encodes CSAGGIAGELFF.